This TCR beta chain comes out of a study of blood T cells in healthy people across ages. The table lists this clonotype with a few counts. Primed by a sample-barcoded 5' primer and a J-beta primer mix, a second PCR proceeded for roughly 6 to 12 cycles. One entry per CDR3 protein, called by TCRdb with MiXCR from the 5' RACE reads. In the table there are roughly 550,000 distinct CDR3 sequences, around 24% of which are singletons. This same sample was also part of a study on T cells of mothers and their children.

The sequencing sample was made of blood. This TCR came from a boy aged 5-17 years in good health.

In DNA, the CDR3 is TGCAGCCAAAGCAGGTTGCGGACCTACGAGCAGTACTTC. This gives the protein CSQSRLRTYEQYF. The J gene is TRBJ2-7, the V gene TRBV29-1, with D uncertain. The CDR3 loop spans 13 amino acids. V lost 8 bases and J lost 2, with 16 bases in between. CDR1 is SQVTM, CDR2 ANQGSEA, per germline.